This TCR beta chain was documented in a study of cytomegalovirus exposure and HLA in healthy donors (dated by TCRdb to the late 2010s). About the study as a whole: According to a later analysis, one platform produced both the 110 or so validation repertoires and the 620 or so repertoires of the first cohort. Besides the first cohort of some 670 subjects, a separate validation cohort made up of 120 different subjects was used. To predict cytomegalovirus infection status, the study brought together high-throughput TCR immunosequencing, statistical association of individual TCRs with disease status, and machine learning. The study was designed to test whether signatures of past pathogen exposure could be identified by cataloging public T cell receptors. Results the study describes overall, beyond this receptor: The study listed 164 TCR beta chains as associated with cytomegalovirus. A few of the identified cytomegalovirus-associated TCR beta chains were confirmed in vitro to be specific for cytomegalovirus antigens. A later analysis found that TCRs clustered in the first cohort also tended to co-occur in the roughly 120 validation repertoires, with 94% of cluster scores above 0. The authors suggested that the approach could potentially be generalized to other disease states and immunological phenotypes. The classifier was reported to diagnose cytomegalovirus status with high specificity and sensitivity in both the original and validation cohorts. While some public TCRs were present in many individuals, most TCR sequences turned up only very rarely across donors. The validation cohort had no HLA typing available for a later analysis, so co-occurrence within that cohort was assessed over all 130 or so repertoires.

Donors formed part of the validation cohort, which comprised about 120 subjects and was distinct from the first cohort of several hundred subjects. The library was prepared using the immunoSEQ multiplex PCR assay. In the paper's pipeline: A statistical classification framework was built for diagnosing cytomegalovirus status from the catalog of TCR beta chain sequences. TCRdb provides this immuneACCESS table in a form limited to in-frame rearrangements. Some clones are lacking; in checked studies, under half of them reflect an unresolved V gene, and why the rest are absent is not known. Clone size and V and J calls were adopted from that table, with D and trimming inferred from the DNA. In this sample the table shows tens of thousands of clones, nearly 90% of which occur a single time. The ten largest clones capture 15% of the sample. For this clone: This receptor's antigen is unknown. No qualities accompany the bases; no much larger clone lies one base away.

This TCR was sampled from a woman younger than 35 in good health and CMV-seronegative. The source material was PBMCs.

The DNA reads as follows: TGTGCCAGCAGCTTCGCAAGCGGGAGGGCCTTTAATGAGCAGTTCTTC. Its protein reads: CASSFASGRAFNEQFF. Recombination linked TRBV7-8 to TRBJ2-1, with 10 junctional bases fitting TRBD2. Compared with germline, V lacks 3 bases and J lacks 7 bases; bases without a gene match: 9. CDR1 SGHVS and CDR2 FQNEAQ were looked up in the germline V gene. Inclusive of the bounding cysteine and phenylalanine, the CDR3 is 16 residues long. The sequence is cut down to CDR3 DNA, 48 bases in frame from base 1.